The present entry profiles one T cell receptor (beta chain) with its context. Its specificity is not known. This entry belongs to a study of OX40 agonist ivuxolimab in advanced cancers. Study-wide context: The drug used for patients, ivuxolimab, was an agonistic anti-OX40 (CD134) antibody. Patients were 82.7% male with ages about 20 to 79, mean around 61. Study results and limitations: Among expanded peripheral T cells, antigen specificity went undetermined. Researchers report that CD8+ T cells had, on average, more expanded clones than CD4+.

Germline V gene lookup returns CDR1 MNHEY and CDR2 SVGAGI. The CDR3 runs 13 residues. Trimming stripped 0 bases from V and 11 bases from J, with 11 bases between. Repertoires were generated with immunoSEQ multiplex PCR, while TCRdb's copy carries only in-frame clones and drops some. Of about 69,000 clones listed, around 80% are singletons. This TCR came from an adult with an advanced solid tumor such as melanoma, head and neck, liver or kidney cancer. The source material was CD4+ or CD8+ T cells sorted from blood, sampled in a trial of the OX40 agonist ivuxolimab. The J gene is TRBJ1-3, the V gene TRBV6-5; D is ambiguous. CDR3 in DNA: TGTGCCAGCAGTTACTCCCTGGAAGGCTCCATATATTTT. This codes for CASSYSLEGSIYF.